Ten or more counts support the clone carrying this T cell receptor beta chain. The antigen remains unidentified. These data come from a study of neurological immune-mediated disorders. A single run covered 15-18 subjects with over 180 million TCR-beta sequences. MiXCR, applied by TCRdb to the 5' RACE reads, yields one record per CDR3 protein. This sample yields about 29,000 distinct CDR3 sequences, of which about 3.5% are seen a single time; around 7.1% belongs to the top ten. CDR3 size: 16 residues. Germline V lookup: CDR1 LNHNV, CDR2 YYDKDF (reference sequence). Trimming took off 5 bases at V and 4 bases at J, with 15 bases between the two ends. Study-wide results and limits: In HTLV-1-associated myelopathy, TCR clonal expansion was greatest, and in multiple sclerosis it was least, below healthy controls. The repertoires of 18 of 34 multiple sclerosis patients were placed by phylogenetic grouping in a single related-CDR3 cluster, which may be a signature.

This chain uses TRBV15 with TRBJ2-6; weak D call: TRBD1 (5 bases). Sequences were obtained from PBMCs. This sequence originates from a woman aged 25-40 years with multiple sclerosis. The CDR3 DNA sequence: TGTGCCACCAGCGTAAAAGGGGCAGGGGGGGCCAACGTCCTGACTTTC. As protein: CATSVKGAGGANVLTF.